This entry is about one T cell receptor (beta chain). The data were taken from a study of control samples from healthy donors and cancer patients. V lost 2 bases, J lost 7 bases, and 7 bases stayed unmatched. The CDR3 totals 15 residues. Germline V gene sequence: CDR1 SGHDT, CDR2 YYEEEE. Generated by immunoSEQ multiplex PCR, the TCRdb table keeps only in-frame clones and is missing some. The data contain about 150,000 clones, 93% of them singletons. The sequence came from a man aged 45-65 years in good health. Sample: blood. This sequence joins TRBV5-6 and TRBJ2-1; 9 nucleotides agree with TRBD2. The CDR3 is CASSLGGRAGNEQFF. The CDR3 DNA sequence: TGTGCCAGCAGCTTAGGCGGGAGGGCGGGGAATGAGCAGTTCTTC.